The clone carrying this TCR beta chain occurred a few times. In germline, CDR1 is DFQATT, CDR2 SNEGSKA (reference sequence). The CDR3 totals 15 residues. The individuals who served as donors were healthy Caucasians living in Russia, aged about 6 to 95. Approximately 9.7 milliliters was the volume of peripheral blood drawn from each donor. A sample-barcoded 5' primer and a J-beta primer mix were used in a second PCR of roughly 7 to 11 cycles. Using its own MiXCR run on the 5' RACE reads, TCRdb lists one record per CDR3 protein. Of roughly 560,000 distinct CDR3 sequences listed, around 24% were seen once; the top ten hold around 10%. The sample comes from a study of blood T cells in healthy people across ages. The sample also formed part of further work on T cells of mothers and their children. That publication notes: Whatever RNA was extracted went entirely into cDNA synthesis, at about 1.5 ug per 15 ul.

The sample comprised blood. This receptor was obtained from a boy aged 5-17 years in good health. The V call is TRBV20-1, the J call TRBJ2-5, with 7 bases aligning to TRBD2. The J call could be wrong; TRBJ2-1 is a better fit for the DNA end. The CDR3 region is CSANLLAIPGNEQFF. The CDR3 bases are TGCAGTGCTAATCTACTAGCGATTCCGGGGAATGAGCAGTTCTTC.